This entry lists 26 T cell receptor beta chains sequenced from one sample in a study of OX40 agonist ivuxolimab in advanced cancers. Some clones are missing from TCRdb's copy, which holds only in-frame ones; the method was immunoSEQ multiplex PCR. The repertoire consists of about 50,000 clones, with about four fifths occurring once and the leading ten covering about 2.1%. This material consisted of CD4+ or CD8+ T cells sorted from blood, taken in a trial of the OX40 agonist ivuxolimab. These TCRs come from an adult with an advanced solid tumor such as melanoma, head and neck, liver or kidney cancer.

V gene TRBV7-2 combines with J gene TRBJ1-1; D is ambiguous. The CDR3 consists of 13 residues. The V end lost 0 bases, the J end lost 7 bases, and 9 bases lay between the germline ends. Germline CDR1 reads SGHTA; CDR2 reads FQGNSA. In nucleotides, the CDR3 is TGTGCCAGCAGCTTAGCGCTAAAGGATGAAGCTTTCTTT. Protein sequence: CASSLALKDEAFF.

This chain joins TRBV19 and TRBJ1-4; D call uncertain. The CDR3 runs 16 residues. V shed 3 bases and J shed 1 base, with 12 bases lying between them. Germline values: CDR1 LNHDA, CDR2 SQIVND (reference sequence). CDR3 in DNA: TGTGCCAGTAGTATCCGCCCAGGCGAAACTAATGAAAAACTGTTTTTT. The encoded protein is CASSIRPGETNEKLFF.

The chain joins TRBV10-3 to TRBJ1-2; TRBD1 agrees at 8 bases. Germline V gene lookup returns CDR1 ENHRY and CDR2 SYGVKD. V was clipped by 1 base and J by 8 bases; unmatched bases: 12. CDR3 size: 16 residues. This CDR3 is CAISEFRLVTGEGYTF. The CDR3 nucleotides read TGTGCCATCAGTGAGTTCCGTTTGGTGACAGGGGAGGGCTACACCTTC.

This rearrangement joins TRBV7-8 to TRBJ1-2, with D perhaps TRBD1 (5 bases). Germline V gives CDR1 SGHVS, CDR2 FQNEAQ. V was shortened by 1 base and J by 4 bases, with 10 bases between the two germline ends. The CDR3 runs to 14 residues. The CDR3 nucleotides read TGTGCCAGCAGCTTAGGGGACGGGACCTATGGCTACACCTTC. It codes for CASSLGDGTYGYTF.

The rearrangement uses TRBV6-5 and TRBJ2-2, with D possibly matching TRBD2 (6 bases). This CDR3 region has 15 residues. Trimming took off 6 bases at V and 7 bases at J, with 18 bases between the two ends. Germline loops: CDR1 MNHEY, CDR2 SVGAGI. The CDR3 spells CASRRSGGKGGELFF. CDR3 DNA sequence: TGTGCCAGCAGACGTAGCGGAGGAAAGGGCGGGGAGCTGTTTTTT.

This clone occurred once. The CDR3 nucleotides are TGTGCCAGCAGTTTTGGGGGGACTAATGAAAAACTGTTTTTT. Amino acid sequence: CASSFGGTNEKLFF. This sequence joins TRBV28 and TRBJ1-4, with D perhaps matching TRBD1 (5 bases). The CDR3 extends over 14 amino acids. The V gene lost 3 bases and the J gene lost 2 bases, with 7 bases spanning the gap. CDR1 MDHEN and CDR2 SYDVKM come from the germline V gene.

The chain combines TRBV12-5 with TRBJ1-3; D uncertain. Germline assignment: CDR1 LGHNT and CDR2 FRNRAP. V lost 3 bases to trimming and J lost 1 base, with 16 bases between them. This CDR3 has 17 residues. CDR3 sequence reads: CASGFTVGSRSGNTIYF. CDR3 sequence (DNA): TGTGCTAGTGGTTTTACCGTGGGGTCCCGGTCTGGAAACACCATATATTTT.

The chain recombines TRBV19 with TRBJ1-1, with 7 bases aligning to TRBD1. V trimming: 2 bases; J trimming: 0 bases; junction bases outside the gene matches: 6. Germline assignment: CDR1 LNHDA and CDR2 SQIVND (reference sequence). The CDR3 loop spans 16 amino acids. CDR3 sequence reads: CASSIFLGQMNTEAFF. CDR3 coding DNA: TGTGCCAGTAGTATATTCCTGGGACAGATGAACACTGAAGCTTTCTTT.

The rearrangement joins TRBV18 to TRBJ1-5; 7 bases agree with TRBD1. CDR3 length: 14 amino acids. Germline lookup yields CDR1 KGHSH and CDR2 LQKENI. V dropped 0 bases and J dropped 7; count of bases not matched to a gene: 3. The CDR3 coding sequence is TGTGCCAGCTCACCACCAGGGGGCGCGCAGCCCCAGCATTTT. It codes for CASSPPGGAQPQHF.

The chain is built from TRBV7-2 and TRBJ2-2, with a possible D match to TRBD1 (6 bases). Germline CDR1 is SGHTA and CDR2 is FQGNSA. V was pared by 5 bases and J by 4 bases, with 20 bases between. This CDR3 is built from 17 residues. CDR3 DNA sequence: TGTGCCAGCAGCCCCCTCCCTGGGGGCCCCTCCACCGGGGAGCTGTTTTTT. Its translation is CASSPLPGGPSTGELFF.

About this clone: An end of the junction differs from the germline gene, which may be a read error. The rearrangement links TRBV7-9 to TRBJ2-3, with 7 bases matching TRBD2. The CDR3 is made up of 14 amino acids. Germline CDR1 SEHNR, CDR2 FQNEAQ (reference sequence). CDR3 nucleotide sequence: TGTGCCAGCAGCTCAACCCCCCCTTCTAGCGGTCAGGCTTTT. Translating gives CASSSTPPSSGQAF.

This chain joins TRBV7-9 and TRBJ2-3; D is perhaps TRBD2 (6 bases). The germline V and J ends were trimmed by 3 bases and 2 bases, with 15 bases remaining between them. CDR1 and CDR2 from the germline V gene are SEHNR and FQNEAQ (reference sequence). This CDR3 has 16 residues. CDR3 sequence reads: CASSFLFGGVTDTQYF. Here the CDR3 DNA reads TGTGCCAGCAGCTTCCTTTTCGGCGGGGTCACAGATACGCAGTATTTT.

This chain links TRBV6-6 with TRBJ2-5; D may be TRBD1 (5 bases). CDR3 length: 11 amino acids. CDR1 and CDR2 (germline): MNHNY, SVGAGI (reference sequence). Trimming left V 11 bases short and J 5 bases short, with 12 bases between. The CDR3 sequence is CAARQYETQYF. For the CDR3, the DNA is TGTGCCGCTAGACAGTACGAGACCCAGTACTTC.

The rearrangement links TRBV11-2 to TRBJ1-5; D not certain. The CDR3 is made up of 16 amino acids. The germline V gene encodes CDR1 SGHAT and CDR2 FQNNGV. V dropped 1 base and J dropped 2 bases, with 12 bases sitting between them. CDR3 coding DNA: TGTGCCAGCAGCTTAGTCTCGGGGAGCGGCAATCAGCCCCAGCATTTT. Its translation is CASSLVSGSGNQPQHF.

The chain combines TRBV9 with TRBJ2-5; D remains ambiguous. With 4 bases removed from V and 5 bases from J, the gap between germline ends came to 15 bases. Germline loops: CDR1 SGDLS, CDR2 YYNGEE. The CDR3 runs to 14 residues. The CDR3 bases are TGTGCCAGCAGCCCCCGCATCTTAGGGGAGACCCAGTACTTC. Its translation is CASSPRILGETQYF.

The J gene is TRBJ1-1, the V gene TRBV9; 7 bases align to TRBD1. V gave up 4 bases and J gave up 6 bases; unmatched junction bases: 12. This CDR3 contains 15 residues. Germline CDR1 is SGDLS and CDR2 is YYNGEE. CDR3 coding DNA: TGTGCCAGCAGCACCCGGACAGGCAGGGGCGCTGAAGCTTTCTTT. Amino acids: CASSTRTGRGAEAFF. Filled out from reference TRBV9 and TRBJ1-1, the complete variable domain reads DSGVTQTPKHLITATGQRVTLRCSPRSGDLSVYWYQQSLDQGLQFLIQYYNGEERAKGNILERFSAQQFPDLHSELNLSSLELGDSALYFCASSTRTGRGAEAFFGQGTRLTVV.

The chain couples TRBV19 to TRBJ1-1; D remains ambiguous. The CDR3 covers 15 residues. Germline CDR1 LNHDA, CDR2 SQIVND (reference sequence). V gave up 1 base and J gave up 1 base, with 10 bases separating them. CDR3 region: CASSIVSHPNTEAFF. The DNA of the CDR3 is TGTGCCAGTAGTATAGTTTCACACCCGAACACTGAAGCTTTCTTT.

CDR3 sequence (DNA): TGTGCCAGTAGTGTCCGGGACAACTCCTACAATGAGCAGTTCTTC. Translation gives CASSVRDNSYNEQFF. The chain employs TRBV19 and TRBJ2-1, with D possibly being TRBD1 (6 bases). CDR1 and CDR2 from the germline V gene are LNHDA and SQIVND (reference sequence). Trimming left V 5 bases short and J 0 bases short, with 11 bases between. The CDR3 loop spans 15 amino acids.

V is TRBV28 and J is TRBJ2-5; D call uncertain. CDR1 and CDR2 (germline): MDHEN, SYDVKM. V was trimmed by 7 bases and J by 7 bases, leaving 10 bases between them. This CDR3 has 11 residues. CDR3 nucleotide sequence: TGTGCCAGCATGAAAGATGTGACCCAGTACTTC. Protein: CASMKDVTQYF.

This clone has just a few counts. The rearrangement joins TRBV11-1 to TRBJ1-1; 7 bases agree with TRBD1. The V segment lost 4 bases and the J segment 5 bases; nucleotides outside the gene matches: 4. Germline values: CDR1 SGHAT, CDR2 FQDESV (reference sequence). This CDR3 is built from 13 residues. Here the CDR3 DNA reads TGTGCCAGCAGCTGGACAGGTTTGACTGAAGCTTTCTTT. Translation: CASSWTGLTEAFF.

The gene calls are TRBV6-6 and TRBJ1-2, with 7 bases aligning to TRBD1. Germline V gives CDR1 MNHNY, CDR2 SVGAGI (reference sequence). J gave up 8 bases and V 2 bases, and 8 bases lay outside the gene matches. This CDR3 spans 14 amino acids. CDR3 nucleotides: TGTGCCAGCAGTTACGGCAGGGGGGTGGAAGGCTACACCTTC. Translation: CASSYGRGVEGYTF.

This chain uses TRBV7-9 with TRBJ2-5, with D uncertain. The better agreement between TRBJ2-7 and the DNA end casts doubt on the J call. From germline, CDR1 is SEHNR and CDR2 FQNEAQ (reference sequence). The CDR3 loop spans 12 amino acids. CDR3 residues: CASSQQFYEQYF. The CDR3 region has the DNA TGTGCCAGCAGCCAACAATTCTACGAGCAGTACTTC.

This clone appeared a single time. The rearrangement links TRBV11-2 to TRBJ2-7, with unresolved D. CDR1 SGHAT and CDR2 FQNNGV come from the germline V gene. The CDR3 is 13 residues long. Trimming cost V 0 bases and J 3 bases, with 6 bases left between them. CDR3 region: CASSLEVGYEQYF. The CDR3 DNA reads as TGTGCCAGCAGCTTAGAGGTGGGCTACGAGCAGTACTTC.

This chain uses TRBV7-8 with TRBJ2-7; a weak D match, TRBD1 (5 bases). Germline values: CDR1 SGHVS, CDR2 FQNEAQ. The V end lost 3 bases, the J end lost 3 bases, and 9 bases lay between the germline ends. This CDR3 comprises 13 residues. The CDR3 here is CASSLDRGYEQYF. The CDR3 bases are TGTGCCAGCAGCTTGGATAGGGGCTACGAGCAGTACTTC. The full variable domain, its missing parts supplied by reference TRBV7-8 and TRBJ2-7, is GAGVSQSPRYKVAKRGQDVALRCDPISGHVSLFWYQQALGQGPEFLTYFQNEAQLDKSGLPSDRFFAERPEGSVSTLKIQRTQQEDSAVYLCASSLDRGYEQYFGPGTRLTVT.

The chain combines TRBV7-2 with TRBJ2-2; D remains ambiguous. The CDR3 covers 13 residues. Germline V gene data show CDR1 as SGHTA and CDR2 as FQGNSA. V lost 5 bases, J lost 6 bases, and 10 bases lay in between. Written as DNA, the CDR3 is TGTGCCAGCAGCCTACCTCGGGCCGGGGAGCTGTTTTTT. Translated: CASSLPRAGELFF.

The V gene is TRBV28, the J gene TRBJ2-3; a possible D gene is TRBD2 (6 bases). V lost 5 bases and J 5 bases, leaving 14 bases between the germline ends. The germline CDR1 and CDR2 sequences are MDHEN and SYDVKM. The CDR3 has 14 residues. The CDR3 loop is CASSHSGSGDTQYF. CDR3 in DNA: TGTGCCAGCAGTCATAGCGGTTCAGGAGATACGCAGTATTTT. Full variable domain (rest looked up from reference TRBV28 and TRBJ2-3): DVKVTQSSRYLVKRTGEKVFLECVQDMDHENMFWYRQDPGLGLRLIYFSYDVKMKEKGDIPEGYSVSREKKERFSLILESASTNQTSMYLCASSHSGSGDTQYFGPGTRLTVL.